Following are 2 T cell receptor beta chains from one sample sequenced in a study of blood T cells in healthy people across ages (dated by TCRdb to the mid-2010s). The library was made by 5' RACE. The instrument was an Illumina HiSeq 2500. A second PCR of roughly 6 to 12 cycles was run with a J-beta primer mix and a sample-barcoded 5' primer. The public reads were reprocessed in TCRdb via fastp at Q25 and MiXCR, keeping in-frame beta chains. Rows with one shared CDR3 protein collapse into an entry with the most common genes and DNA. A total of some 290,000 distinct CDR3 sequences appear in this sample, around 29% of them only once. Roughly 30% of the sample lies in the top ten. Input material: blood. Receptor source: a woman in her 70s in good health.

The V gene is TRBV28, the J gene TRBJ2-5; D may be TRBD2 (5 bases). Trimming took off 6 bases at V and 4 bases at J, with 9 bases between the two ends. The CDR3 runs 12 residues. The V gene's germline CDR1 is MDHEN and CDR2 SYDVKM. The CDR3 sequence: CASRPGGETQYF. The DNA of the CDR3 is TGTGCCAGCAGGCCTGGAGGAGAGACCCAGTACTTC.

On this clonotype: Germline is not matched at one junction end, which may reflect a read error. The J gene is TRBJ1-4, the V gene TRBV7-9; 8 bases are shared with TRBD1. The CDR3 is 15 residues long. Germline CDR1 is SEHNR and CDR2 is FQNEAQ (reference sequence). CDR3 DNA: TGTGTCAGCAGCTTCGGACAGGGTAAAAATGAAAAACTGTTTTTT. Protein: CVSSFGQGKNEKLFF.